This paragraph covers one T cell receptor (beta chain) sequence. What it binds is unknown. About 0.45 to 1 ug RNA was reverse transcribed with random hexamers. Multiplex immunoSEQ PCR targeted 54 Vbeta and 13 Jbeta TCR beta segments. TCRdb analysed the immunoSEQ multiplex PCR reads with MiXCR anew, one entry per CDR3 protein. The table lists around 160,000 distinct CDR3 sequences, just under 95% of them singletons. The entry originates in a study of CD8 T cells in Susac syndrome. Negative isolation yielded CD4+ and CD8+ T cells, and FACS enriched TEMRA cells. Findings and caveats of the study: As acknowledged by the study, its TCR sequencing and HLA analysis included a relatively small number of individuals.

The sequencing input was CD4+ T cells from PBMCs. This receptor was obtained from a human donor in good health.

The CDR3 DNA reads TGTGCCAGCAGTTTTGGTCAGGGAGCTTTCTTT. This sequence encodes CASSFGQGAFF. The J gene is TRBJ1-1, the V gene TRBV12-3 or TRBV12-4, with a tentative D call TRBD1 (5 bases). V was clipped by 3 bases and J by 10 bases, with 9 bases between them. This CDR3 is 11 amino acids long.